This T cell receptor beta chain was obtained from a study of OX40 agonist ivuxolimab in advanced cancers. Study in general: Cancers in dose escalation were hepatocellular, melanoma, renal cell and head and neck. A history of anti-PD-1, anti-PD-L1 or anti-CTLA-4 therapy was acceptable, and approximately 41% had some.

Some clones are missing from TCRdb's copy, which holds only in-frame ones; the method was immunoSEQ multiplex PCR. Seen here are 75,000 to 95,000 clones, approximately 80% observed once, and the top ten hold roughly 0.5%. The V and J ends lost 3 bases and 5 bases, in that order; junction bases with no gene match: 8. Germline values: CDR1 MDHEN, CDR2 SYDVKM. The CDR3 runs to 15 residues. The study's findings and limits: The antigens recognized by the expanded peripheral T cells, that is their antigen specificity, were not determined.

Worth noting for this clone: What it binds is unknown.

The starting material was CD4+ or CD8+ T cells sorted from blood, obtained in a trial of the OX40 agonist ivuxolimab. The sequence derives from an adult with an advanced solid tumor such as melanoma, head and neck, liver or kidney cancer. The rearrangement uses TRBV28 and TRBJ2-5; TRBD1 matches 8 bases. The CDR3 reads CASSFQGAAKETQYF. CDR3 nucleotide sequence: TGTGCCAGCAGTTTTCAGGGGGCGGCGAAGGAGACCCAGTACTTC.